This record concerns one T cell receptor beta chain sequence. The assay was immunoSEQ multiplex PCR, and TCRdb's table has in-frame clones only and misses some. The data hold about 76,000 clones, with approximately 80% observed a single time. The V gene's germline CDR1 is SGDLS and CDR2 YYNGEE. There are 14 residues in the CDR3. The V end lost 1 base, the J end lost 4 bases, and 11 bases lay between the germline ends. The data stem from a study of blood T cell repertoires in COVID-19. Overall study: PBMCs, B-cell-depleted T cells, or T cells were the source of the cDNA or gDNA that made up the material.

The genes are TRBV9 and TRBJ1-2; D possibly corresponds to TRBD1 (5 bases). Sequencing was carried out using peripheral blood. This sequence originates from a human donor in a cohort sampled during active COVID-19. CDR3 DNA sequence: TGTGCCAGCAGCGTATCAGGGCTTGGCTATGGCTACACCTTC. Protein sequence: CASSVSGLGYGYTF.